The 28 T cell receptor beta chains reported below all come from one sample, sequenced in a study of identical twins. TCRdb redid the calling of the 5' RACE reads with MiXCR, one entry per CDR3 protein. The sample comprises about 660,000 distinct CDR3 sequences, over 8.5% of which are singletons, and approximately 0.94% rests with the top ten. These data were also reused for a study on yellow fever vaccine responses in identical twins.

Sequenced sample: PBMCs. Every receptor here comes from a woman between 18 and 29 years old in good health.

This clonotype showed up many times. V is TRBV14 and J is TRBJ2-7; 7 bases match TRBD1. This CDR3 comprises 13 residues. From germline, CDR1 is SGHDN and CDR2 FVKESK. The J segment lost 3 bases and the V segment lost 3 bases, leaving 2 bases of the junction unmatched. The CDR3 protein is CASSHRGSYEQYF. DNA of the CDR3: TGTGCCAGCAGCCACAGGGGGAGCTACGAGCAGTACTTC.

In regard to this clonotype: An end of the junction differs from the germline gene, which may be a read error. The V call is TRBV15, the J call TRBJ2-3; 9 nucleotides align to TRBD1. The CDR3 has 14 residues. Germline loops: CDR1 LNHNV, CDR2 YYDKDF (reference sequence). The CDR3 is CTTSRDRVADTQYF. The CDR3 DNA reads as TGTACCACCAGCAGGGACAGGGTGGCAGATACGCAGTATTTT.

CDR3 in amino acids: CASSPTGQNNEQFF. The CDR3 DNA follows: TGTGCCAGCAGCCCTACCGGACAGAACAATGAGCAGTTCTTC. The rearrangement links TRBV7-9 to TRBJ2-1; possibly TRBD1 for D (6 bases). The V gene lost 5 bases and the J gene lost 5 bases, with 13 bases spanning the gap. This CDR3 has 14 amino acids. Looked up from germline, CDR1 is SEHNR and CDR2 is FQNEAQ (reference sequence). Based on the CDR3 plus reference TRBV7-9 and TRBJ2-1, the full variable domain is DTGVSQNPRHKITKRGQNVTFRCDPISEHNRLYWYRQTLGQGPEFLTYFQNEAQLEKSRLLSDRFSAERPKGSFSTLEIQRTEQGDSAMYLCASSPTGQNNEQFFGPGTRLTVL.

The V call is TRBV5-1, the J call TRBJ1-2; 8 bases fit TRBD1. The germline V gene has CDR1 SGHRS and CDR2 YFSETQ. With V trimmed by 6 bases and J by 8 bases, 12 bases remained unmatched. CDR3 length equals 14 residues. CDR3 in amino acids: CASTIGGQGGGYTF. CDR3 bases: TGCGCCAGCACCATAGGTGGACAGGGAGGCGGCTACACCTTC.

This chain links TRBV5-1 with TRBJ2-1; D remains ambiguous. Germline V gene sequence: CDR1 SGHRS, CDR2 YFSETQ. The CDR3 has 13 amino acids. Trimming stripped 0 bases from V and 8 bases from J, with 9 bases between. The CDR3 here is CASSLGLTDEQFF. The CDR3 DNA reads as TGCGCCAGCAGCTTGGGATTGACGGATGAGCAGTTCTTC. Drawing the rest from reference TRBV5-1 and TRBJ2-1, the complete variable domain is KAGVTQTPRYLIKTRGQQVTLSCSPISGHRSVSWYQQTPGQGLQFLFEYFSETQRNKGNFPGRFSGRQFSNSRSEMNVSTLELGDSALYLCASSLGLTDEQFFGPGTRLTVL.

The chain links TRBV9 to TRBJ2-3, with 9 bases lining up with TRBD2. Germline assignment: CDR1 SGDLS and CDR2 YYNGEE. V shed 5 bases, J shed 5 bases, and the junction held 9 bases outside the gene matches. The CDR3 is 15 residues long. CDR3 residues: CASSTSGSWGDTQYF. The CDR3 DNA reads as TGTGCCAGCAGTACTAGCGGGTCATGGGGAGATACGCAGTATTTT. The whole variable domain, filled in from reference TRBV9 and TRBJ2-3, reads DSGVTQTPKHLITATGQRVTLRCSPRSGDLSVYWYQQSLDQGLQFLIQYYNGEERAKGNILERFSAQQFPDLHSELNLSSLELGDSALYFCASSTSGSWGDTQYFGPGTRLTVL.

The chain is built from TRBV13 and TRBJ2-7; 8 bases are a match to TRBD2. Germline V lookup: CDR1 PRHDT, CDR2 FYEKMQ (reference sequence). The CDR3 totals 15 residues. V was clipped by 5 bases and J by 2 bases; unmatched bases: 8. The CDR3 is CASSPRGSGTYEQYF. The CDR3 DNA is TGTGCCAGCAGCCCGAGGGGTAGCGGGACCTACGAGCAGTACTTC.

This clonotype was observed a handful of times. This chain connects TRBV20-1 to TRBJ2-7, with D perhaps matching TRBD1 or TRBD2 (5 bases each). V was cut by 4 bases and J by 5 bases, with 18 bases left in between. This CDR3 contains 14 residues. Germline-derived CDR1 and CDR2 are DFQATT and SNEGSKA (reference sequence). CDR3 protein: CSATFGGGTNEQYF. The CDR3 region has the DNA TGCAGTGCTACCTTCGGTGGGGGAACAAACGAGCAGTACTTC.

Only a few counts were recorded for this clonotype. This chain joins TRBV9 and TRBJ2-2, with 8 bases matching TRBD1. Germline CDR1 and CDR2: SGDLS and YYNGEE. V was clipped by 4 bases and J by 4 bases; unmatched bases: 9. This CDR3 comprises 16 residues. CDR3 DNA: TGTGCCAGCAGCTCAACCATCGGGACAGGCACCGGGGAGCTGTTTTTT. Protein product: CASSSTIGTGTGELFF.

This chain joins TRBV20-1 and TRBJ2-1, with TRBD2 identical over 11 bases. CDR1 is DFQATT, CDR2 SNEGSKA, per germline (reference sequence). With 6 bases clipped from V and 0 bases from J, the junction kept 13 bases outside the gene matches. This CDR3 is 18 amino acids long. CDR3 amino acids: CSAVESSGGSSSYNEQFF. As DNA, the CDR3 is TGCAGTGCCGTAGAATCTAGCGGGGGGTCCAGCTCCTACAATGAGCAGTTCTTC.

The chain joins TRBV6-5 to TRBJ1-2; the D is unclear. The CDR3 extends over 15 amino acids. Germline V lookup: CDR1 MNHEY, CDR2 SVGAGI. V dropped 0 bases and J dropped 0 bases, with 8 bases sitting between them. The CDR3 here is CASSYSTIANYGYTF. CDR3 nucleotide sequence: TGTGCCAGCAGTTACTCGACAATCGCTAACTATGGCTACACCTTC.

A word on this clonotype: This may stem from a read error, because a much larger clone lies one nucleotide away. The V call is TRBV12-3 or TRBV12-4, the J call TRBJ2-7; no clear D. V lost 3 bases, J lost 8 bases, and 8 bases lay in between. The CDR3 spans 11 residues. The CDR3 loop reads CASSFEYKQYF. As DNA, the CDR3 is TGTGCCAGCAGTTTCGAGTACAAGCAGTACTTC.

The rearrangement links TRBV20-1 to TRBJ2-7; 9 bases are a match to TRBD2. CDR3 size: 17 residues. Germline trimming cut 3 bases from V and 5 bases from J; bases unmatched to any gene: 17. Germline values: CDR1 DFQATT, CDR2 SNEGSKA (reference sequence). The CDR3 nucleotides read TGCAGTGCTAGGCAGGGTTTTAGCGGGGGAAGTCCCAACGAGCAGTACTTC. This gives the protein CSARQGFSGGSPNEQYF.

This clonotype was observed a few times. The rearrangement uses TRBV19 and TRBJ2-2; D might be TRBD2 (6 bases). The CDR3 contains 18 residues. Trimming took 4 bases from V and 6 from J, leaving 24 bases between them. CDR1 LNHDA and CDR2 SQIVND come from the germline V gene (reference sequence). CDR3 sequence reads: CASSRGLLVLGSAGELFF. The CDR3 coding sequence is TGTGCCAGTAGTAGGGGACTCCTCGTATTGGGGAGCGCCGGGGAGCTGTTTTTT.

The chain recombines TRBV20-1 with TRBJ1-5, with TRBD1 matching 7 bases. This CDR3 region has 13 residues. Germline V gene data show CDR1 as DFQATT and CDR2 as SNEGSKA (reference sequence). The V gene end was trimmed by 7 bases and the J gene end by 3 bases; junction bases not matched to a gene: 6. CDR3 coding DNA: TGCAGTGTGAGACAGGGTGTCAATCAGCCCCAGCATTTT. Its protein is CSVRQGVNQPQHF.

The V gene is TRBV6-1, the J gene TRBJ2-7; 10 nucleotides match TRBD1. Losses at the gene ends were 7 bases for V and 3 bases for J; bases not matched to a gene: 9. This CDR3 contains 15 residues. Germline V CDR1 and CDR2: MNHNS, SASEGT. DNA for the CDR3: TGTGCCAGCACCGAACGGGACAGGGGAGTCTACGAGCAGTACTTC. Protein product: CASTERDRGVYEQYF.

This clonotype was counted between two and nine times. This sequence joins TRBV12-3 or TRBV12-4 and TRBJ1-5, with a possible D match to TRBD1 (6 bases). CDR3 length: 12 residues. V lost 5 bases and J 7 bases, leaving 9 bases between the germline ends. This CDR3 is CASSDRFQPQHF. DNA of the CDR3: TGTGCCAGCAGTGACAGGTTCCAGCCCCAGCATTTT.

There are many counts of this clonotype. The chain joins TRBV4-1 to TRBJ2-1; D call uncertain. Germline CDR1 is MGHRA and CDR2 is YSYEKL. V was pared by 0 bases and J by 3 bases, with 6 bases between. The CDR3 is made up of 14 amino acids. CDR3 amino acids: CASSQDFVYNEQFF. In DNA form, the CDR3 reads TGCGCCAGCAGCCAAGATTTTGTCTACAATGAGCAGTTCTTC.

The V gene is TRBV7-2, the J gene TRBJ2-7; TRBD1 matches at 8 bases. Per germline, CDR1 SGHTA and CDR2 FQGNSA. V gave up 3 bases and J gave up 11 bases; unmatched junction bases: 9. CDR3 size: 13 residues. The CDR3 bases are TGTGCCAGCAGCTTGCAGGGGGCGCTTTATAAGTACTTC. This encodes CASSLQGALYKYF. The whole variable domain, remainder taken from reference TRBV7-2 and TRBJ2-7, is GAGVSQSPSNKVTEKGKDVELRCDPISGHTALYWYRQSLGQGLEFLIYFQGNSAPDKSGLPSDRFSAERTGGSVSTLTIQRTQQEDSAVYLCASSLQGALYKYFGPGTRLTVT.

In this sample, this clonotype turned up a few times. The gene calls are TRBV12-3 or TRBV12-4 and TRBJ2-5, with TRBD1 matching 7 bases. The V gene end was trimmed by 5 bases and the J gene end by 4 bases; junction bases not matched to a gene: 7. This CDR3 region has 14 residues. CDR3 amino acids: CASSPERGRETQYF. CDR3 nucleotide sequence: TGTGCCAGCAGTCCGGAGAGGGGGCGAGAGACCCAGTACTTC.

The V call is TRBV27, the J call TRBJ2-6; TRBD1 or TRBD2 may be the D gene (5 bases each). V gave up 5 bases and J gave up 5 bases, with 19 bases separating them. Germline CDR1 reads MNHEY; CDR2 reads SMNVEV (reference sequence). The CDR3 totals 17 residues. The CDR3 protein is CASSEGQGGGWANVLTF. The CDR3 bases are TGTGCCAGCAGTGAGGGGCAGGGCGGAGGATGGGCCAACGTCCTGACTTTC.

The CDR3 loop is CASSLGSGQNTEAFF. The DNA of the CDR3 is TGTGCCAGCAGCTTAGGAAGTGGTCAGAACACTGAAGCTTTCTTT. V gene TRBV7-9 combines with J gene TRBJ1-1; the D is unclear. CDR1 SEHNR and CDR2 FQNEAQ come from the germline V gene (reference sequence). This CDR3 is 15 amino acids long. V gave up 1 base and J gave up 1 base, with 10 bases separating them. The variable domain in full, completed from reference TRBV7-9 and TRBJ1-1, reads DTGVSQNPRHKITKRGQNVTFRCDPISEHNRLYWYRQTLGQGPEFLTYFQNEAQLEKSRLLSDRFSAERPKGSFSTLEIQRTEQGDSAMYLCASSLGSGQNTEAFFGQGTRLTVV.

The chain links TRBV7-2 to TRBJ2-5, with TRBD1 matching 10 bases. This CDR3 comprises 15 residues. V lost 4 bases to trimming and J lost 4 bases; unmatched junction nucleotides: 6. Germline V gives CDR1 SGHTA, CDR2 FQGNSA. The CDR3 is CASSSDRGGGETQYF. Written as DNA, the CDR3 is TGTGCCAGCAGCTCGGACAGGGGGGGGGGAGAGACCCAGTACTTC.

This chain joins TRBV11-2 and TRBJ2-7; 9 bases agree with TRBD1. The J segment lost 12 bases and the V segment lost 5 bases, leaving 11 bases of the junction unmatched. CDR3 length: 13 amino acids. Per the germline V gene, CDR1 is SGHAT and CDR2 is FQNNGV. CDR3: CASSRQTGTGPYF. The CDR3 DNA is TGTGCCAGCAGCCGTCAAACCGGGACAGGGCCGTACTTC. Together with reference TRBV11-2 and TRBJ2-7, the CDR3 gives the full variable domain: EAGVAQSPRYKIIEKRQSVAFWCNPISGHATLYWYQQILGQGPKLLIQFQNNGVVDDSQLPKDRFSAERLKGVDSTLKIQPAKLEDSAVYLCASSRQTGTGPYFGPGTRLTVT.

This clonotype was observed at least ten times. The V gene is TRBV7-2, the J gene TRBJ1-2; tentative D call: TRBD1 (6 bases). Trimming took off 11 bases at V and 2 bases at J, with 15 bases between the two ends. The CDR3 length is 13 residues. CDR1 and CDR2 (germline): SGHTA, FQGNSA. The DNA of the CDR3 is TGTGCCGGCTCACCCGACAGGAACTATGGCTACACCTTC. Amino acid sequence: CAGSPDRNYGYTF. The full variable domain, its missing parts supplied by reference TRBV7-2 and TRBJ1-2, is GAGVSQSPSNKVTEKGKDVELRCDPISGHTALYWYRQSLGQGLEFLIYFQGNSAPDKSGLPSDRFSAERTGGSVSTLTIQRTQQEDSAVYLCAGSPDRNYGYTFGSGTRLTVV.

This rearrangement joins TRBV28 to TRBJ2-1, with 8 bases matching TRBD1. CDR3 length: 15 residues. Germline CDR1 is MDHEN and CDR2 is SYDVKM. With 5 bases clipped from V and 8 bases from J, the junction kept 11 bases outside the gene matches. The CDR3 region has the DNA TGTGCCAGCAGTCCGTATCGACAGGGGAGCGATGAGCAGTTCTTC. Amino acids: CASSPYRQGSDEQFF.

This chain uses TRBV28 with TRBJ2-7, with a possible D match to TRBD1 (5 bases). The V end lost 1 base, the J end lost 5 bases, and 18 bases lay between the germline ends. The germline V gene encodes CDR1 MDHEN and CDR2 SYDVKM. This CDR3 comprises 16 residues. CDR3 loop: CASSLFGPGALHEQYF. The CDR3 bases are TGTGCCAGCAGTTTATTCGGCCCTGGGGCCCTCCACGAGCAGTACTTC.

The table lists this clonotype with a few counts. The chain employs TRBV6-2 or TRBV6-3 and TRBJ2-3; 8 positions match TRBD1. V shed 6 bases, J shed 0 bases, and the junction held 5 bases outside the gene matches. CDR1 is MNHEY and CDR2 is SVGEGT in the germline V gene. The length of the CDR3 is 15 residues. CDR3 protein: CASRWRDRSTDTQYF. CDR3 DNA: TGTGCCAGCAGATGGCGGGACAGGAGCACAGATACGCAGTATTTT.